The rows below give T cell receptor beta chains drawn from one sample of a study of T cell repertoires in cytomegalovirus infection. The antigens for these receptors are not known. Via MiXCR, TCRdb re-called the reads, giving one row per CDR3 protein. Here the sample spans about 920,000 distinct CDR3 sequences, roughly 30% being singletons. The sample in question was cultured CD8+ T cells from PBMCs, obtained from culture after CMV antigen stimulation. The receptors stem from a human donor in good health (CMV status not recorded). Some clones in this sample may be carry-over from other donors' samples. Both conserved end residues are part of each CDR3. D genes are given only for firm matches. Some rows have no size entry. The others give once, few or many, or a class for an expanded clone.

J,D,size,V,DNA,CDR3
TRBJ2-5,TRBD2,-,TRBV7-3,TGTGCCAGCAGCCAAAGCGGGGGGGCCAAAGAGACCCAGTACTTC,CASSQSGGAKETQYF
TRBJ1-2,-,-,TRBV19,TGTGCCAGCAGGGGCCAAACGGGTCCTAACTATGGCTACACCTTC,CASRGQTGPNYGYTF
TRBJ2-3,-,-,TRBV7-8,TGTGCCAGCAGCTTAATGTCGGGGGCCATAGATACGCAGTATTTT,CASSLMSGAIDTQYF
TRBJ2-5,-,few,TRBV10-3,TGTGCCATCAGTGAGCTGGGTGGTGGCCAAGAGACCCAGTACTTC,CAISELGGGQETQYF
TRBJ2-3,TRBD2,many,TRBV12-3/TRBV12-4,TGTGCCAGCAGTTTAGGCTACAGCGGGGCATCAGATACGCAGTATTTT,CASSLGYSGASDTQYF
TRBJ1-3,TRBD1,few,TRBV7-9,TGTGCCAGCAGCCCTCGGACAGGGATGGGCTCTGGAAACACCATATATTTT,CASSPRTGMGSGNTIYF
TRBJ2-1,TRBD1,few,TRBV20-1,TGCAGTGCTAGTAAAGGGGGCGGTGAGCAGTTCTTC,CSASKGGGEQFF
TRBJ2-1,TRBD1,-,TRBV4-1,TGCGCCAGCAGCCGCGGACAGGGAGTCCCTGAGCAGTTCTTC,CASSRGQGVPEQFF
TRBJ2-7,-,-,TRBV6-4,TGTGCCAGCCGCCCAGGGGACGGAGCCTACGAGCAGTACTTC,CASRPGDGAYEQYF
TRBJ2-1,-,few,TRBV12-3/TRBV12-4,TGTGCCAGCACCACCGAAAAGGCACGGAATGAGCAGTTCTTC,CASTTEKARNEQFF
TRBJ1-5,TRBD1,many,TRBV12-3/TRBV12-4,TGTGCCAGCAGGGAAAAGGACAGGATCAATCAGCCCCAGCATTTT,CASREKDRINQPQHF
TRBJ1-2,-,many,TRBV7-9,TGTGCCAGCAGCTTAGGAAGTGGGGGCTACACCTTC,CASSLGSGGYTF
TRBJ2-1,TRBD2,-,TRBV5-6,TGTGCCAGCAGCCCGGGACTAGCGGGGGTTTTTGAGCAGTTCTTC,CASSPGLAGVFEQFF
TRBJ1-4,-,-,TRBV12-3/TRBV12-4,TGTGCCAGCAAAAACGCACGGAATGAAAAACTGTTTTTT,CASKNARNEKLFF
TRBJ2-1,-,-,TRBV24-1,TGTGCCACCACCGGGACCCTTCGGAGGTCCTACAATGAGCAGTTCTTC,CATTGTLRRSYNEQFF
TRBJ2-1,-,few,TRBV6-2/TRBV6-3,TGTGCCAGCAGTTACTCGACCACAGCTCCCTCAACCTACAATGAGCAGTTCTTC,CASSYSTTAPSTYNEQFF
TRBJ1-1,-,many,TRBV4-3,TGCGCCAGCAGCCAAGTCATCAAGGGCAGGATGAACACTGAAGCTTTCTTT,CASSQVIKGRMNTEAFF
TRBJ2-2,-,few,TRBV7-9,TGTGCCAGCAGCTTAGCAGGGATGAGGTACACCGGGGAGCTGTTTTTT,CASSLAGMRYTGELFF
TRBJ1-5,TRBD1,-,TRBV2,TGTGCCAGCAGTGGGGAACTGACAGGGGCTAGCAATCAGCCCCAGCATTTT,CASSGELTGASNQPQHF
TRBJ1-2,TRBD1,few,TRBV13,TGTGCCAGCAGCTACTACAGGGGGCGTCGAGACTATGGCTACACCTTC,CASSYYRGRRDYGYTF
TRBJ1-4,-,-,TRBV20-1,TGCAGTGCTAGAGATCGTCGGATTGAGGAAAAACTGTTTTTT,CSARDRRIEEKLFF
TRBJ2-5,TRBD2,-,TRBV12-5,TGTGCTAGTCTTGGCCCCTCCGCGGGGGGGCTGAAGACCCAGTACTTC,CASLGPSAGGLKTQYF
TRBJ1-2,-,-,TRBV27,TGTGCCAGCAGTTTGGGACCCCTCTCGACTGGCTACACCTTC,CASSLGPLSTGYTF
TRBJ2-2,-,-,TRBV27,TGTGCCAGCACCCCCGGGCACAGCGGGGAGCTGTTTTTT,CASTPGHSGELFF
TRBJ1-3,-,few,TRBV7-2,TGTGCCAGCAGCCCGCGGTGGGGTTCGGGCACCATATATTTT,CASSPRWGSGTIYF
TRBJ2-2,-,-,TRBV5-6,TGTGCCAGCAGCTGGCGGGGGATACAGGGGTACACCGGGGAGCTGTTTTTT,CASSWRGIQGYTGELFF
TRBJ1-5,-,-,TRBV7-3,TGTGCCAGCAGCTTAAATATGGGGCGAAGTCAGCCCCAGCATTTT,CASSLNMGRSQPQHF
TRBJ1-1,-,-,TRBV7-7,TGTGCTAGCAGCCCTGGCCGTAGGCCGGCTGAAGCTTTCTTT,CASSPGRRPAEAFF
TRBJ1-1,TRBD1,-,TRBV19,TGTGCCAGTAGTATAAAACAGGGGATGAACACTGAAGCTTTCTTT,CASSIKQGMNTEAFF
TRBJ2-1,-,-,TRBV6-6,TGTGCCACCAAAACTAACAATGAGCAGTTCTTC,CATKTNNEQFF
TRBJ2-1,-,many,TRBV7-2,TGTGCCAGCAGCTCGATTCTAGGGGAAGCGCTCAATGAGCAGTTCTTC,CASSSILGEALNEQFF
TRBJ2-3,-,many,TRBV7-8,TGTGCCAGCAGCTCGGTAGAGGACCGCTTAGATACGCAGTATTTT,CASSSVEDRLDTQYF
TRBJ2-7,-,-,TRBV6-5,TGTGCCAGCAGTTACCACCGGGACCCAGCCTACGAGCAGTACTTC,CASSYHRDPAYEQYF
TRBJ2-1,-,-,TRBV9,TGTGCCAGCAGCGTAGAGTCAAGCGATGAGCAGTTCTTC,CASSVESSDEQFF
TRBJ1-6,-,few,TRBV19,TGTGCCAGTAGGCAGCCATATAATTCACCCCTCCACTTT,CASRQPYNSPLHF
TRBJ2-5,-,-,TRBV4-3,TGCGCCAGCAGCCAAGATTCCCCCCCGACGGGCTTTTCTGACCAAGAGACCCAGTACTTC,CASSQDSPPTGFSDQETQYF
TRBJ2-3,-,many,TRBV11-1,TGTGCCAGCAGCTTACCAGGGATGGGCACAGATACGCAGTATTTT,CASSLPGMGTDTQYF
TRBJ1-1,-,few,TRBV7-6,TGTGCCAGCAGTCCTCTGGGGCAGATGAACACTGAAGCTTTCTTT,CASSPLGQMNTEAFF
TRBJ1-5,TRBD1,many,TRBV12-3/TRBV12-4,TGTGCCAGCAGCTCCGGGACAGGGGGTCTTCAGCCCCAGCATTTT,CASSSGTGGLQPQHF
TRBJ1-1,-,-,TRBV6-5,TGTGCCAGCAGTTACCTAACAGAGAACACTGAAGCTTTCTTT,CASSYLTENTEAFF
TRBJ1-2,-,few,TRBV12-3/TRBV12-4,TGTGCCACGGAAGCGGGAGGAGGCTATGGCTACACCTTC,CATEAGGGYGYTF
TRBJ2-1,TRBD1,few,TRBV7-9,TGTGCCAGCAGCATGCCGGGACAGGGTTTTTTGAGGGCCTACAATGAGCAGTTCTTC,CASSMPGQGFLRAYNEQFF
TRBJ1-1,-,few,TRBV12-3/TRBV12-4,TGTGCCAGCAGTAAACTACCGGGCCTTGAAGCTTTCTTT,CASSKLPGLEAFF
TRBJ1-1,-,few,TRBV19,TGTGCCAGTAGTATAGCCCCGACAGCTAACACTGAAGCTTTCTTT,CASSIAPTANTEAFF
TRBJ1-2,TRBD1,few,TRBV6-1,TGTGCCAGCAGTCTAGATTACTTGGGACAGGGGGCGCGTGGCTACACCTTC,CASSLDYLGQGARGYTF
TRBJ2-1,TRBD1,-,TRBV6-6,TGTGCCAGCAGTAAGGGACAGAGCCCCTACAATGAGCAGTTCTTC,CASSKGQSPYNEQFF
TRBJ2-2,-,-,TRBV19,TGTGCCAGTCAAGGAGGGATCGGGGAGCTGTTTTTT,CASQGGIGELFF
TRBJ1-2,-,-,TRBV14,TGTGCCAGCAGCCAAGAGGCAGAGGACTATGGCTACACCTTC,CASSQEAEDYGYTF
TRBJ2-3,-,-,TRBV20-1,TGCAGTGCTAGACGGAAGGAGGGGGCGTTAGATACGCAGTATTTT,CSARRKEGALDTQYF
TRBJ1-6,-,-,TRBV19,TGTGCCAGTAGTATAGTACTCCATCTCCTCCACTTT,CASSIVLHLLHF
TRBJ2-7,-,-,TRBV11-2,TGTGCCAGCAGCTTGTGGAGACAGGACGAGCAGTACTTC,CASSLWRQDEQYF
TRBJ2-2,TRBD2,-,TRBV6-1,TGTGCCAGCAGTGAAAGGGTTAGCGGGGGTTACGGGGAGCTGTTTTTT,CASSERVSGGYGELFF